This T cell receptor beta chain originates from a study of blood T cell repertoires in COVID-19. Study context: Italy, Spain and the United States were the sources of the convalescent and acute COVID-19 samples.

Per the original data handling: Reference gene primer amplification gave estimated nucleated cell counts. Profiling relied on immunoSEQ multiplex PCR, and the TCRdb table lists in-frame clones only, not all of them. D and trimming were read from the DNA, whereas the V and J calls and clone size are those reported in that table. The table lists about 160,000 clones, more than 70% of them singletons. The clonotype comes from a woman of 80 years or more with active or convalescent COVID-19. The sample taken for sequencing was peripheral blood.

CDR3 sequence (DNA): TGTGCCAGCAGCTTCAGCGGTTTGGGCGTCGATACGCAGTATTTT. Protein sequence: CASSFSGLGVDTQYF. The chain joins TRBV7-2 to TRBJ2-3; TRBD2 is a possible D gene (5 bases). V was pared by 3 bases and J by 6 bases, with 16 bases between. CDR1 and CDR2 (germline): SGHTA, FQGNSA. CDR3 size: 15 residues.